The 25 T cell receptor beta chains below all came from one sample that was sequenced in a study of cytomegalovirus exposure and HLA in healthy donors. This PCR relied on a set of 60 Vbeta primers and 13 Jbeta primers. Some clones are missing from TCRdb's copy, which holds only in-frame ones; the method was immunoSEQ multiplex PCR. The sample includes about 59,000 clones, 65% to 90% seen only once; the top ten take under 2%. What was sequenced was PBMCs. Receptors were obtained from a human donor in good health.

CDR3 residues: CAWSALNEQFF. DNA for the CDR3: TGTGCCTGGAGCGCGCTCAATGAGCAGTTCTTC. The chain couples TRBV30 to TRBJ2-1, with D uncertain. Germline CDR1 and CDR2: GTSNPN and SVGIG (reference sequence). V lost 3 bases and J lost 6, with 6 bases in between. The CDR3 has 11 residues.

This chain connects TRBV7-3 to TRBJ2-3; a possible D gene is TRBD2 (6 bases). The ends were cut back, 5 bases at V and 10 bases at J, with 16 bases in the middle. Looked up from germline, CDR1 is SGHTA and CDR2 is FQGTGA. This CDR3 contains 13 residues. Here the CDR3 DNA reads TGTGCCAGCAGCGCCAGACTAGTCGAGGCGCAGTATTTT. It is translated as CASSARLVEAQYF.

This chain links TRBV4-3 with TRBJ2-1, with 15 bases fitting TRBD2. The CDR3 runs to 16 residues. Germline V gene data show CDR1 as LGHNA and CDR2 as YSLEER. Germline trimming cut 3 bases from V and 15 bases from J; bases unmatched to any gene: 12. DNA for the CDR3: TGCGCCAGCAGCCAGGGAGGAGGACTAGCGGGAGGGGTGTTGTTCTTC. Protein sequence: CASSQGGGLAGGVLFF.

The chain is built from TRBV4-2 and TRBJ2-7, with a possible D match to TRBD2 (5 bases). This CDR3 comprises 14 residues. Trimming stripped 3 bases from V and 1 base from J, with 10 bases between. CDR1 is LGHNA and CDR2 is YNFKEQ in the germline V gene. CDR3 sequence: CASSHRTGSYEQYF. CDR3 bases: TGTGCCAGCAGCCATAGGACTGGATCCTACGAGCAGTACTTC.

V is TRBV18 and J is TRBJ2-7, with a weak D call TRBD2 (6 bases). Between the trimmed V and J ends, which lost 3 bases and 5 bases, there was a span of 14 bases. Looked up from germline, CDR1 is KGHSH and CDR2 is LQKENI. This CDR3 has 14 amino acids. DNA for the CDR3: TGTGCCAGCTCACCCGGCGGGAACCCACACGAGCAGTACTTC. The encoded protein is CASSPGGNPHEQYF. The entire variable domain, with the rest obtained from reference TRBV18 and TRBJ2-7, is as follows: NAGVMQNPRHLVRRRGQEARLRCSPMKGHSHVYWYRQLPEEGLKFMVYLQKENIIDESGMPKERFSAEFPKEGPSILRIQQVVRGDSAAYFCASSPGGNPHEQYFGPGTRLTVT.

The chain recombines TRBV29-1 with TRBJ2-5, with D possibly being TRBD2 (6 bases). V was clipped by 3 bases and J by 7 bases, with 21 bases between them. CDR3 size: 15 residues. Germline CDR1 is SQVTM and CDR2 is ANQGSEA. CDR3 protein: CSVEAGTHRSGTQYF. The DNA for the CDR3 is TGCAGCGTTGAGGCGGGGACTCACAGGTCGGGGACCCAGTACTTC.

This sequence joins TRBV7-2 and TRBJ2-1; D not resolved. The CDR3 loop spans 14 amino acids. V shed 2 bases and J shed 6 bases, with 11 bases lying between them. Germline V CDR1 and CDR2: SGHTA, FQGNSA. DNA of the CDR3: TGTGCCAGCAGCTTATTGATCGCTAGCAATGAGCAGTTCTTC. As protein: CASSLLIASNEQFF. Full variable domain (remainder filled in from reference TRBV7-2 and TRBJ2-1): GAGVSQSPSNKVTEKGKDVELRCDPISGHTALYWYRQSLGQGLEFLIYFQGNSAPDKSGLPSDRFSAERTGGSVSTLTIQRTQQEDSAVYLCASSLLIASNEQFFGPGTRLTVL.

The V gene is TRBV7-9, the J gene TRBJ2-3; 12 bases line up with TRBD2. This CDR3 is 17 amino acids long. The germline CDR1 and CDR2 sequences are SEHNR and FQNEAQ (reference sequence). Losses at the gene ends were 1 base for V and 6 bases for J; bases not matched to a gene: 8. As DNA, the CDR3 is TGTGCCAGCAGCTTAGTGGCTAGCGGGAGGGCCTGGGATACGCAGTATTTT. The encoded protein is CASSLVASGRAWDTQYF.

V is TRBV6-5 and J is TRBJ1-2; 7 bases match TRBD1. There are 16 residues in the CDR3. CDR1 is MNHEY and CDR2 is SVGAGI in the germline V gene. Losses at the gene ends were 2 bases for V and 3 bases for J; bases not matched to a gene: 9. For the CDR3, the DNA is TGTGCCAGCAGTTACAGAGGGGGCGGGTTGGACTATGGCTACACCTTC. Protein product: CASSYRGGGLDYGYTF.

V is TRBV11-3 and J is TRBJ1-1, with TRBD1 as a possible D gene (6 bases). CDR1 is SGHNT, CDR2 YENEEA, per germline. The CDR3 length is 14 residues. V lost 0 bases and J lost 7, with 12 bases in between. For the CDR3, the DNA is TGTGCCAGCAGCTTAGACCGGGACACAAGTGAAGCTTTCTTT. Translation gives CASSLDRDTSEAFF.

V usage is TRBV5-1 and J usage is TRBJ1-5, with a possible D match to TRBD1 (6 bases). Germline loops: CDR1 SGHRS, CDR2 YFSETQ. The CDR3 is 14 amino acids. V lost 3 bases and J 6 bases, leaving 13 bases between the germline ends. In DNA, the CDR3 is TGCGCCAGCAGCTCAGAGGGGGGGACTCAGCCCCAGCATTTT. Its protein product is CASSSEGGTQPQHF.

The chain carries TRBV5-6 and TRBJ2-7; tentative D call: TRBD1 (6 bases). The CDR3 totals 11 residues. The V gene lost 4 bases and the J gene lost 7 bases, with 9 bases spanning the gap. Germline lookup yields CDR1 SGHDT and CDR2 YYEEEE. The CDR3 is CASSRRGEQYF. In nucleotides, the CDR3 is TGTGCCAGCAGCCGCAGGGGTGAGCAGTACTTC.

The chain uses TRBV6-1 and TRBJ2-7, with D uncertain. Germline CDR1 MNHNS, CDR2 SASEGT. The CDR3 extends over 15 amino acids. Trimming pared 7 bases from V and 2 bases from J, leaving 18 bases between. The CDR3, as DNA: TGTGCCAGCACGCATACTACCTCCTCTGCCTACGAGCAGTACTTC. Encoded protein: CASTHTTSSAYEQYF.

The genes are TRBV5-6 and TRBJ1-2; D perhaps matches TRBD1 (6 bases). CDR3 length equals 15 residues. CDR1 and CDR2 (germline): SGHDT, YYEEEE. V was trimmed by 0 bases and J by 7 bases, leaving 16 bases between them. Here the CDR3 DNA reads TGTGCCAGCAGCTTGGTAGGGGGTGGAGTAGGTGGCTACACCTTC. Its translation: CASSLVGGGVGGYTF.

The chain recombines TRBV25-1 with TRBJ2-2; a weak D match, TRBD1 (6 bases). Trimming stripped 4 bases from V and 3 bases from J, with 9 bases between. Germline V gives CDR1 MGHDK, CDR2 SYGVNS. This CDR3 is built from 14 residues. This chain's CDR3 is CASSVAGDTGELFF. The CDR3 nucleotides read TGTGCCAGCAGTGTGGCAGGGGACACCGGGGAGCTGTTTTTT.

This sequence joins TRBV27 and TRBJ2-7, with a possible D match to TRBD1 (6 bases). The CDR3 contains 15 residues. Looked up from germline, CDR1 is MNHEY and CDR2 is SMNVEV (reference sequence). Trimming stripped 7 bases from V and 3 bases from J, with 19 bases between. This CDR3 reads CASTQGWEEGYEQYF. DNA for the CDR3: TGTGCCAGCACGCAGGGGTGGGAAGAAGGCTACGAGCAGTACTTC.

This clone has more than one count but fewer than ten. The CDR3 nucleotides are TGTGCCAGTAGTCGGGTATCGAACACTGAAGCTTTCTTT. This translates into CASSRVSNTEAFF. The rearrangement joins TRBV19 to TRBJ1-1; D is ambiguous. This CDR3 contains 13 residues. Germline CDR1 reads LNHDA; CDR2 reads SQIVND (reference sequence). V was trimmed by 5 bases and J by 1 base, leaving 8 bases between them. Full variable domain (missing parts from reference TRBV19 and TRBJ1-1): DGGITQSPKYLFRKEGQNVTLSCEQNLNHDAMYWYRQDPGQGLRLIYYSQIVNDFQKGDIAEGYSVSREKKESFPLTVTSAQKNPTAFYLCASSRVSNTEAFFGQGTRLTVV.

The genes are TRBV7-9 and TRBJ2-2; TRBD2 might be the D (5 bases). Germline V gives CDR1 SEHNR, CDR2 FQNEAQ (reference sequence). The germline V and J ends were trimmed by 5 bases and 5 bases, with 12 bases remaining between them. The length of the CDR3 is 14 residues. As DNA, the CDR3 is TGTGCCAGCAGCCCTGGTAGGGAGACCGGGGAGCTGTTTTTT. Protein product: CASSPGRETGELFF.

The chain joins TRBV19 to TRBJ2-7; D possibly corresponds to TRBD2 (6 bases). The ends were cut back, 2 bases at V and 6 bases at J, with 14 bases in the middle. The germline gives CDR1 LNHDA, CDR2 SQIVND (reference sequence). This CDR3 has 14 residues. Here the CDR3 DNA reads TGTGCCAGTAGTATATCCGGGACCGGGGGCGAGCAGTACTTC. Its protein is CASSISGTGGEQYF.

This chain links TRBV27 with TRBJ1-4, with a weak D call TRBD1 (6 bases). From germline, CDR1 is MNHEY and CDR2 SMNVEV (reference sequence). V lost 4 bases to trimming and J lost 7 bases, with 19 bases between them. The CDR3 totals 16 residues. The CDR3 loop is CASSSYRGGGGEKLFF. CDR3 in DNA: TGTGCCAGCAGTTCGTACCGTGGCGGGGGCGGTGAAAAACTGTTTTTT.

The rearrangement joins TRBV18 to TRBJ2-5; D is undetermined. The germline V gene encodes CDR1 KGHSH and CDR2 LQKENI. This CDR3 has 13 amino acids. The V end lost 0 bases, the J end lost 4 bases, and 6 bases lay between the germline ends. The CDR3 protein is CASSPPALETQYF. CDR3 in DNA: TGTGCCAGCTCACCACCAGCTTTAGAGACCCAGTACTTC.

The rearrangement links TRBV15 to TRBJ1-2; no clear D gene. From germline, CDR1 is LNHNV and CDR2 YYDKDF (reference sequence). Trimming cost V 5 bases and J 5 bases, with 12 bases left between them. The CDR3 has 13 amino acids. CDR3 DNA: TGTGCCACCAGCCCGGGAGTAAGGTATGGCTACACCTTC. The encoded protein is CATSPGVRYGYTF.

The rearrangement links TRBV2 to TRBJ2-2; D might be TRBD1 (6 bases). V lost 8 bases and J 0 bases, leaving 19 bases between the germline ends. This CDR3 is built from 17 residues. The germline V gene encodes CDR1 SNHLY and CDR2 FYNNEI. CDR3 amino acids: CASAAPSRDTNTGELFF. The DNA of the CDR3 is TGTGCCAGCGCAGCTCCCTCGAGGGACACGAACACCGGGGAGCTGTTTTTT.

The CDR3 protein is CASSPPSQGAIIQETQYF. DNA of the CDR3: TGTGCCAGCAGCCCACCCTCCCAGGGGGCTATTATACAAGAGACCCAGTACTTC. This chain joins TRBV13 and TRBJ2-5; 8 nucleotides agree with TRBD1. The CDR3 loop spans 18 amino acids. Germline values: CDR1 PRHDT, CDR2 FYEKMQ (reference sequence). V was pared by 5 bases and J by 2 bases, with 16 bases of the junction left unmatched.

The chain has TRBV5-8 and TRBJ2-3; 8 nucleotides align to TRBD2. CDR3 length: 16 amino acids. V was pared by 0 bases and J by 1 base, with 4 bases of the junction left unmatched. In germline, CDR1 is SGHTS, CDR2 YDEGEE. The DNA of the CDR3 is TGTGCCAGCAGCTTGGGGATAGCGGGACGCACAGATACGCAGTATTTT. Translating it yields CASSLGIAGRTDTQYF.